This T cell receptor (beta chain) is drawn from a study of T cells after yellow fever vaccination. Study details: Those fractions that held only low numbers of cells were prepared using the SMART-Seq v4 Ultra Low Input RNA kit. Findings and caveats of the study: The booster response re-showed most primary clones: over 95% CD4, approximately 86% CD8. Peaking on day 5 versus 15, the secondary response was faster but weaker.

They built TCR cDNA with 5'RACE template switching, a step that put in a universal primer site and UMIs. A single record per CDR3 protein comes from TCRdb applying MiXCR to the 5' RACE reads. The sample gives 500,000 to 700,000 distinct CDR3 sequences, 15% to 20% of which show up once; roughly an eighth is in the top ten. The CDR3 covers 15 residues. V shed 2 bases, J shed 3 bases, and the junction held 6 bases outside the gene matches. The germline V gene encodes CDR1 SGDLS and CDR2 YYNGEE. Concerning this clonotype itself: Its target is not known.

This chain joins TRBV9 and TRBJ2-7; TRBD2 agrees at 9 bases. The specimen comprised PBMCs, sampled 15 days after the yellow fever booster vaccination. This sequence originates from a man aged 25 to 40 who received the YFV17D yellow fever vaccine. The CDR3 loop is CASSVSSGTIYEQYF. In DNA, the CDR3 is TGTGCCAGCAGCGTGTCTAGCGGGACGATCTACGAGCAGTACTTC.